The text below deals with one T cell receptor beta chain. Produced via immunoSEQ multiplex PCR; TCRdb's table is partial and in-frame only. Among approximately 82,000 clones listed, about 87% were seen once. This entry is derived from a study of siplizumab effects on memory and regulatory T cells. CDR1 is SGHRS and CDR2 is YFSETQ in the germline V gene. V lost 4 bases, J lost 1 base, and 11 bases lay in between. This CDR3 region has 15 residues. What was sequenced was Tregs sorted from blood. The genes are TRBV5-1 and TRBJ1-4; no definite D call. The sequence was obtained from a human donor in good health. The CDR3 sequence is CASSPRVGTNEKLFF. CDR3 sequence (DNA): TGCGCCAGCAGCCCGCGTGTGGGAACTAATGAAAAACTGTTTTTT.